The source of this T cell receptor beta chain is a study of shared clonotypes between healthy human individuals. Study results and caveats: Collection of samples was limited to blood; tissue repertoires likely differ.

This table comes from immunoSEQ multiplex PCR, and its TCRdb copy is limited to in-frame clones, with some not included. Of more than 1,200,000 clones in the sample, 98% were seen once. J was trimmed by 2 bases and V by 3 bases; bases with no gene match: 8. The CDR3 loop spans 16 amino acids. Germline CDR1 and CDR2: SGHTA and FQGNSA. On this clone: Its antigen is as yet unknown.

Into CD45RA+ naive and CD45RA-negative memory subsets, the CD4+ cells were split. The sequenced sample was naive CD4+ T cells sorted from blood. The subset denotes: CD45RA+ positively selected. This chain links TRBV7-2 with TRBJ2-5, with 8 bases lining up with TRBD1. This TCR was sampled from a man aged 30-40 years in good health. CDR3 DNA: TGTGCCAGCAGCTTCGCCGGGACAGGCCTTCAAGAGACCCAGTACTTC. Amino acid sequence: CASSFAGTGLQETQYF.